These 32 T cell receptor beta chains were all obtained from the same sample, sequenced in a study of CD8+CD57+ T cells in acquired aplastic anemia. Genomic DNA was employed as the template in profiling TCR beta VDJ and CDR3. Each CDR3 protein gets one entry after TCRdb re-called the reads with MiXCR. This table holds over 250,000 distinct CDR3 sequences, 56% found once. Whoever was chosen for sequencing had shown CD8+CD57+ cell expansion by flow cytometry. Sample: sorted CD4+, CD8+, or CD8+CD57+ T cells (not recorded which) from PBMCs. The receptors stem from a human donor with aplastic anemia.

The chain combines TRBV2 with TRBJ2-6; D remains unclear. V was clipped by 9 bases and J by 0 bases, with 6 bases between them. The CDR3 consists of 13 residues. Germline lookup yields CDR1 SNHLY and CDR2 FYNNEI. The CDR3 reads CARTFSGANVLTF. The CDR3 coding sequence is TGTGCCAGAACCTTCTCTGGGGCCAACGTCCTGACTTTC.

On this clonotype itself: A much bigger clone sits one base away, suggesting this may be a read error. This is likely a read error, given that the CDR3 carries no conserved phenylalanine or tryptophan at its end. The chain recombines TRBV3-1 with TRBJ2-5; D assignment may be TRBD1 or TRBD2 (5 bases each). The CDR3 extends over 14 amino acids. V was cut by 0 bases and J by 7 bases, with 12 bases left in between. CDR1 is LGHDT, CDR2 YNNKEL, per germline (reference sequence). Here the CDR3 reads CASSQDGGLGTQYL. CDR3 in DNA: TGTGCCAGCAGCCAAGATGGGGGTTTGGGGACCCAGTACCTC.

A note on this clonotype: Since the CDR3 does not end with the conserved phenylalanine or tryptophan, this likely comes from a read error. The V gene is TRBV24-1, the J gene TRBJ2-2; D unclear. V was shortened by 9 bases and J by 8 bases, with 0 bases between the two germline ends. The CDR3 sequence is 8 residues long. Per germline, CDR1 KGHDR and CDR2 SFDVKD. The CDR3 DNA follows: TGTGCCACCGGGGAGCTGTTTTCT. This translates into CATGELFS.

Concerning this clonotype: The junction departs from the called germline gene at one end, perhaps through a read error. Here the CDR3 reads CVSSHGTGGRNTEAFF. Written as DNA, the CDR3 is TGCGTCAGCAGCCATGGGACAGGGGGCAGAAACACTGAAGCTTTCTTT. The V gene is TRBV4-1, the J gene TRBJ1-1; TRBD1 matches 12 bases. This CDR3 contains 16 residues. Germline V lookup: CDR1 MGHRA, CDR2 YSYEKL.

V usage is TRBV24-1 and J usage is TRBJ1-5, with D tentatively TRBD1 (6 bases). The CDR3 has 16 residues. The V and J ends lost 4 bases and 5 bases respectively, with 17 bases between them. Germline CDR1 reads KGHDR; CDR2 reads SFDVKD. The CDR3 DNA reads TGTGCCACCAGTGACAAGTCAGGGGCGAGGGATCAGCCCCAGCATTTT. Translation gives CATSDKSGARDQPQHF.

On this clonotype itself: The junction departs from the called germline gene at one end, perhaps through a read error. The CDR3 DNA is TGTGCCAGCAGCTTGGACCACATGACGGTTGAGCAGTTCTTC. It specifies CASSLDHMTVEQFF. The chain employs TRBV15 and TRBJ2-1; D gene unclear. The CDR3 has 14 amino acids. The germline CDR1 and CDR2 sequences are LNHNV and YYDKDF (reference sequence).

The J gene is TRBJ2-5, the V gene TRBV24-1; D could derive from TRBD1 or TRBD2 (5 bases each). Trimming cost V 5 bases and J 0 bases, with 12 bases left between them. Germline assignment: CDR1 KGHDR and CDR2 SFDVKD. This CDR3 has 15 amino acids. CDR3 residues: CATSAGTGYQETQYF. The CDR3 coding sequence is TGTGCCACCAGTGCCGGGACGGGTTACCAAGAGACCCAGTACTTC.

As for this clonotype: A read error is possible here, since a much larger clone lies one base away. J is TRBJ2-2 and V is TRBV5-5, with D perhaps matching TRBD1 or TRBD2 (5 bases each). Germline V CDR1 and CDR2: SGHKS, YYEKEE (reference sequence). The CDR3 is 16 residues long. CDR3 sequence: CASSLILGTNIGELFF. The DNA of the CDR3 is TGTGCCAGCAGCTTGATTTTGGGGACGAACATCGGGGAGCTGTTTTTT.

The chain's CDR3 is CASIWGGSLPYEQYF. The CDR3 region has the DNA TGCGCCAGCATTTGGGGCGGGAGTCTACCCTACGAGCAGTACTTC. V usage is TRBV5-1 and J usage is TRBJ2-7; 7 bases line up with TRBD2. V trimming: 6 bases; J trimming: 2 bases; junction bases outside the gene matches: 11. In germline, CDR1 is SGHRS, CDR2 YFSETQ. The CDR3 consists of 15 residues.

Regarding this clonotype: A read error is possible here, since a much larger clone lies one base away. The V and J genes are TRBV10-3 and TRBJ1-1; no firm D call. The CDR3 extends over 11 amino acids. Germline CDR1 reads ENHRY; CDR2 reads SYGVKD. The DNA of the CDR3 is TGTGCCATCAGCGCCGGGGATGAAGCTCTCTTT. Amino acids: CAISAGDEALF.

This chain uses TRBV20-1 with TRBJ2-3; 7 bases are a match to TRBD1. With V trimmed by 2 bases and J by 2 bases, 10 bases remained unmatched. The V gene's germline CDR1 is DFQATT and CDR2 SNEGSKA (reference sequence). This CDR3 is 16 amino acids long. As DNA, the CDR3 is TGCAGTGCTAGACCCCAGTTCGGGACAGTCACAGATACGCAGTATTTT. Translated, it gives CSARPQFGTVTDTQYF.

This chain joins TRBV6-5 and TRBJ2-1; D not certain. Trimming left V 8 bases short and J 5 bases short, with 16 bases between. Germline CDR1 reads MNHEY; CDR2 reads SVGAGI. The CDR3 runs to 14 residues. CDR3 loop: CASSRSASNNEQFF. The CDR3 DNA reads TGTGCCAGCTCACGGTCAGCTAGTAACAATGAGCAGTTCTTC.

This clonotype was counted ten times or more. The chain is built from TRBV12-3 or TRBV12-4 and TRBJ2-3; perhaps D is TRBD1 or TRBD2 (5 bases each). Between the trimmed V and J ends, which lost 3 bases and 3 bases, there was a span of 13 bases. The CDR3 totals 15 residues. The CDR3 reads CASSFGGLWTDTQYF. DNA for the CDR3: TGTGCCAGCAGTTTTGGGGGTTTATGGACAGATACGCAGTATTTT.

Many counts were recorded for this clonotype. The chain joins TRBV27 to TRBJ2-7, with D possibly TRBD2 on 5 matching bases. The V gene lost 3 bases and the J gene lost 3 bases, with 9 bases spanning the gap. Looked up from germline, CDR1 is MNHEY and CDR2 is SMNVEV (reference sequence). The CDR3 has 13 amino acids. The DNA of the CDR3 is TGTGCCAGCAGTTTCCGGAGCGGCTACGAGCAGTACTTC. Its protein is CASSFRSGYEQYF.

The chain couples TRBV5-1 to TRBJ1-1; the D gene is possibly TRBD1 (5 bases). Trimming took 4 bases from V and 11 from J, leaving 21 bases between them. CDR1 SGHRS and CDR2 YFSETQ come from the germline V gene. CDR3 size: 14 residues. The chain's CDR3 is CASSQLDSNLEAFF. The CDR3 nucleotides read TGCGCCAGCAGCCAACTAGACAGCAATCTCGAGGCTTTCTTT.

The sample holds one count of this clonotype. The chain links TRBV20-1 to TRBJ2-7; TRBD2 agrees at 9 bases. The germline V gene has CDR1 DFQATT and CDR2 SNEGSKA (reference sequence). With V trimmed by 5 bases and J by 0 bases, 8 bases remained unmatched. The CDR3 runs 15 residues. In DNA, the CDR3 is TGCAGTGCTCTTTTAGCGGGGGACAACTCCTACGAGCAGTACTTC. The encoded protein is CSALLAGDNSYEQYF.

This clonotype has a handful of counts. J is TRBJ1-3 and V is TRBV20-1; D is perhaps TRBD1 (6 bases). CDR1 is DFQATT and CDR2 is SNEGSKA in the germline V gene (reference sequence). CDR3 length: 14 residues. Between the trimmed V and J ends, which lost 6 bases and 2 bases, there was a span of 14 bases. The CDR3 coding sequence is TGCAGTGCGGAGCAGGCAGGGGCTGGAAACACCATATATTTT. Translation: CSAEQAGAGNTIYF.

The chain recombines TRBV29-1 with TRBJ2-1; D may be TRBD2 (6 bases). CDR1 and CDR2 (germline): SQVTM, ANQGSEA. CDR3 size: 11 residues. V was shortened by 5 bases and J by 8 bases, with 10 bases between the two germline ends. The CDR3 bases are TGCAGCGTTTGGGGAGGCGATGAGCAGTTCTTC. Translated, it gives CSVWGGDEQFF.

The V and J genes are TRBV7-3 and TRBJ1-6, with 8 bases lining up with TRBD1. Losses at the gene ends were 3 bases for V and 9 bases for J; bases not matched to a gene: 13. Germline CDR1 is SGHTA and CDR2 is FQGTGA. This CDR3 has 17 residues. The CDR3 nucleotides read TGTGCCAGCAGCTTGGGCCCGTCTTCCAGGGGGCTTTCACCCCTCCACTTT. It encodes CASSLGPSSRGLSPLHF.

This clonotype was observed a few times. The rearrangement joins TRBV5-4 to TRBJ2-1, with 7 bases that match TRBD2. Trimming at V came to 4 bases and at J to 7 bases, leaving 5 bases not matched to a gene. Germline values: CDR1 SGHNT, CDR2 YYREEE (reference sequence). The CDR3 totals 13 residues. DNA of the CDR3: TGTGCCAGCAGCCAGGGACTATCGAATGAGCAGTTCTTC. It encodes CASSQGLSNEQFF.

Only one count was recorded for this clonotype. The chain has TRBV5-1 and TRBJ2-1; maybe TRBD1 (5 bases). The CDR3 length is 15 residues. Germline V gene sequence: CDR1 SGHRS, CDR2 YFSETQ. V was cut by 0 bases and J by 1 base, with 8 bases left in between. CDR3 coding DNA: TGCGCCAGCAGCTTGGAACAGGCGTCCTACAATGAGCAGTTCTTC. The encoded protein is CASSLEQASYNEQFF.

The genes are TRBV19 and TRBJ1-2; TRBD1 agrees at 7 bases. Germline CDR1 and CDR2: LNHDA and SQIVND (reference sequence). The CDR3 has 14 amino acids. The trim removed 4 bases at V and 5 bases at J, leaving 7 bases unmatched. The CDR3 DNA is TGTGCCAGTAGTAGACAGGGAAAGGAATATGGCTACACCTTC. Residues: CASSRQGKEYGYTF.

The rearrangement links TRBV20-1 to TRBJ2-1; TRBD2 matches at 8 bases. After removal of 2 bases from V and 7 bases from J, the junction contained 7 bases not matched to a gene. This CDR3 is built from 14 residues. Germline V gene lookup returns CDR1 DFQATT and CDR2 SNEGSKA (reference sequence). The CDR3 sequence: CSARTGGPGNEQFF. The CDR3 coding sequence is TGCAGTGCTAGAACGGGGGGGCCAGGGAATGAGCAGTTCTTC.

In DNA, the CDR3 is TGCAGTGCTAGAAGTAGCGGGATCTCCTACGAGCAGTACTTC. Amino acid sequence: CSARSSGISYEQYF. V is TRBV20-1 and J is TRBJ2-7; 8 bases match TRBD2. The CDR3 has 14 residues. Trimming removed 2 bases from V and 0 bases from J; junction bases left unmatched: 3. In germline, CDR1 is DFQATT, CDR2 SNEGSKA (reference sequence).

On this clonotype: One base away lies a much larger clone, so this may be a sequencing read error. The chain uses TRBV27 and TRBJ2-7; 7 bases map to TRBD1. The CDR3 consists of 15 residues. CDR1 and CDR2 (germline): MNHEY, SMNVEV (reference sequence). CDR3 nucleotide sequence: TGTGCCAGCAGTTTTGGGGGCACAGGGGCCTACGGGCAGTACTTC. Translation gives CASSFGGTGAYGQYF.

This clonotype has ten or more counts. DNA of the CDR3: TGTGCCAGCAGCTTAGGAGTTGCGGGAGAGGGCGAGCAGTACTTC. This encodes CASSLGVAGEGEQYF. This rearrangement joins TRBV7-6 to TRBJ2-7; 7 positions agree with TRBD2. V lost 1 base, J lost 6 bases, and 9 bases stayed unmatched. This CDR3 contains 15 residues. Germline loops: CDR1 SGHVS, CDR2 FNYEAQ.

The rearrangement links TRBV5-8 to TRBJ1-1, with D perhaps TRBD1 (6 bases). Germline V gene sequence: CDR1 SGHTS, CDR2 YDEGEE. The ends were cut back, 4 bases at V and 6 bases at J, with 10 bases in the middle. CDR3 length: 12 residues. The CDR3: CASSGRGAEAFF. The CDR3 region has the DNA TGTGCCAGCAGCGGCAGGGGTGCTGAAGCTTTCTTT.

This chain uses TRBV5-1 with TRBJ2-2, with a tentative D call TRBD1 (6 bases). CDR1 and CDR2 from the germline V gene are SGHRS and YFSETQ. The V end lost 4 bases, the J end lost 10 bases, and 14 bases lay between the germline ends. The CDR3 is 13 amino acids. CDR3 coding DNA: TGCGCCAGCAGCCCGGGACACGGGCAGGAGCTGTTTTTT. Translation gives CASSPGHGQELFF.

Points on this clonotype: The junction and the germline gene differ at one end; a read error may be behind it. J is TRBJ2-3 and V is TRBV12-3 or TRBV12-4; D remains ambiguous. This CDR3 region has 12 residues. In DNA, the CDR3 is TGTGCCAGCAGTTTAAAGCGAGATACGCAGTATTTC. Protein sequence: CASSLKRDTQYF.

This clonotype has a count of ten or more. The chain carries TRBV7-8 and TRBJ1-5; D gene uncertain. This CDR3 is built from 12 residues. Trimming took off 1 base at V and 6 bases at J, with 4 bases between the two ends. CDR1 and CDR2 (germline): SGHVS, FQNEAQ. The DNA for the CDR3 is TGTGCCAGCAGCTTAGGGGCTCAGCCCCAGCATTTT. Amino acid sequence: CASSLGAQPQHF.

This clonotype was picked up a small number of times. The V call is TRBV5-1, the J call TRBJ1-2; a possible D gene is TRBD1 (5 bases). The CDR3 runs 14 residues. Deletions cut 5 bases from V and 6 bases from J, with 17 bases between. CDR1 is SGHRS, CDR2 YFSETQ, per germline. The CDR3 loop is CASRPVKGSDGYTF. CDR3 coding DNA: TGCGCCAGCAGACCTGTTAAGGGGAGTGATGGCTACACCTTC.

The CDR3, as DNA: TGTGCCAGCAGTGAAGTTACGACAGGGCCAGATACGCAGTATTTT. Protein product: CASSEVTTGPDTQYF. This chain uses TRBV6-1 with TRBJ2-3, with 7 bases aligning to TRBD1. Trimming cost V 1 base and J 4 bases; bases outside gene matches: 5. Germline V gene sequence: CDR1 MNHNS, CDR2 SASEGT. The CDR3 runs 15 residues.